Described below is a single T cell receptor (beta chain) sequence and its context. Authors' processing steps: The assay estimated nucleated cells by amplifying reference gene primers. Profiled with immunoSEQ multiplex PCR; TCRdb holds only in-frame clones, not every one. That table supplies the V and J calls and clone size; D and trimming were determined from the DNA. The repertoire holds about 120,000 clones, with about 80% as singletons. This record belongs to a study of blood T cell repertoires in COVID-19. Study details: Collection of acute and convalescent COVID-19 samples took place in the United States, Italy and Spain. The cDNA or gDNA used as material had been derived from T cells, B-cell-depleted T cells, or PBMCs.

The CDR3 extends over 16 amino acids. V dropped 5 bases and J dropped 0 bases, with 15 bases sitting between them. Germline V gene data show CDR1 as SEHNR and CDR2 as FQNEAQ (reference sequence). Sequenced input: peripheral blood. The chain links TRBV7-9 to TRBJ2-3; no firm D call. The sequence derives from a man aged 60 to 69 with acute or convalescent COVID-19. This chain's CDR3 is CASSALETGSTDTQYF. The CDR3 DNA follows: TGTGCCAGCAGCGCACTGGAGACTGGGAGCACAGATACGCAGTATTTT.